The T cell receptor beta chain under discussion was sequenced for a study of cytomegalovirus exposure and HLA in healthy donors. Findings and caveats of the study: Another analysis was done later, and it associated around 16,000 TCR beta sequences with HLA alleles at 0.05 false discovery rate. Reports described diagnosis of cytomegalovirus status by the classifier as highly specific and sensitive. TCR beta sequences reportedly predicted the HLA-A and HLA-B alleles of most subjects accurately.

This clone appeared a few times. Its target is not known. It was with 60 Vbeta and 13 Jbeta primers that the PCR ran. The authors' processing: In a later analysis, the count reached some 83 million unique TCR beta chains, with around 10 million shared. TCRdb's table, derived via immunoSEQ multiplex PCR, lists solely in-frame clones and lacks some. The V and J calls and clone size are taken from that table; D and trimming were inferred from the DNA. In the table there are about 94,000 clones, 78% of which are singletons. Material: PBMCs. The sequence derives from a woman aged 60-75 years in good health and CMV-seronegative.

CDR3: CASSLLGQGDTEAFF. The CDR3, as DNA: TGCGCCAGCAGCTTGCTTGGGCAGGGTGACACTGAAGCTTTCTTT. The rearrangement links TRBV5-1 to TRBJ1-1, with D perhaps TRBD1 (5 bases). From germline, CDR1 is SGHRS and CDR2 YFSETQ. The V end was cut by 1 base, the J end by 3 bases, with 13 bases between. CDR3 length: 15 residues.